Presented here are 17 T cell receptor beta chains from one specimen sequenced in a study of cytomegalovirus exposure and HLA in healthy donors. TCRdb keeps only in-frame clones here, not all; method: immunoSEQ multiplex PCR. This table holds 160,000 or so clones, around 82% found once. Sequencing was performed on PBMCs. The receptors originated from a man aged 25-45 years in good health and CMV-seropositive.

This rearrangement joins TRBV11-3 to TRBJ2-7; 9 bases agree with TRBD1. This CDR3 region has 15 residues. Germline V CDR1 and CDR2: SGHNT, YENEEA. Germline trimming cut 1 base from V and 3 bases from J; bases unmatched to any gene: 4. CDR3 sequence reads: CASSLGPGQGYEQYF. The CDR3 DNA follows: TGTGCCAGCAGCTTAGGGCCGGGACAGGGCTACGAGCAGTACTTC.

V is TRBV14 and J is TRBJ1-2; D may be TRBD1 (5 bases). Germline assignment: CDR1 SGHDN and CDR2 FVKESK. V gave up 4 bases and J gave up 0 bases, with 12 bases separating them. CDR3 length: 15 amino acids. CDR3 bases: TGTGCCAGCAGCCCCGGGGGATATTCTAACTATGGCTACACCTTC. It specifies CASSPGGYSNYGYTF.

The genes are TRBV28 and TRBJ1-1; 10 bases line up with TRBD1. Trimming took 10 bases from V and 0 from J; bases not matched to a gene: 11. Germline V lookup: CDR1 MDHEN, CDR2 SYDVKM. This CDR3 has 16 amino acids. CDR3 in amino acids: CAILGGTGVLNTEAFF. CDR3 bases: TGTGCCATCCTGGGCGGGACAGGGGTCCTGAACACTGAAGCTTTCTTT.

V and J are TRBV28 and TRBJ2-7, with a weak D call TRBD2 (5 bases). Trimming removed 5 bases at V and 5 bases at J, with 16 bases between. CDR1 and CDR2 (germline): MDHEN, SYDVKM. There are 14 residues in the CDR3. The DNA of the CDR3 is TGTGCCAGCAGTCTCCCGGCGGGTTATCACGAGCAGTACTTC. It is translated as CASSLPAGYHEQYF.

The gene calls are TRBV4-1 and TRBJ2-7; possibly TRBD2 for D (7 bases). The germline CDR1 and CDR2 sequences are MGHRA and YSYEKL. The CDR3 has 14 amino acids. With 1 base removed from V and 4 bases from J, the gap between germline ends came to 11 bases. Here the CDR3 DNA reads TGCGCCAGCAGCCAAGGGGAGGGGGGGTACGAGCAGTACTTC. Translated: CASSQGEGGYEQYF.

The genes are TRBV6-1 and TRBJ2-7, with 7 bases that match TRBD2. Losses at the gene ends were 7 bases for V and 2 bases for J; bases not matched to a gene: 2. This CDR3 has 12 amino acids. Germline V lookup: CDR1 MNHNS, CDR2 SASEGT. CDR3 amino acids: CASTGLAYEQYF. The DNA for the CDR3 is TGTGCCAGCACCGGACTAGCCTACGAGCAGTACTTC.

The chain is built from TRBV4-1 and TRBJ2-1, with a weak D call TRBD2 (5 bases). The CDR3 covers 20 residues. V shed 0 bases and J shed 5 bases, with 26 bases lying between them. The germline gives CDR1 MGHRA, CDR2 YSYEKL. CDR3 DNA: TGCGCCAGCAGCCAAGAGGGAGCCTTTTATCTCGGGATTTCGGACAATGAGCAGTTCTTC. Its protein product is CASSQEGAFYLGISDNEQFF.

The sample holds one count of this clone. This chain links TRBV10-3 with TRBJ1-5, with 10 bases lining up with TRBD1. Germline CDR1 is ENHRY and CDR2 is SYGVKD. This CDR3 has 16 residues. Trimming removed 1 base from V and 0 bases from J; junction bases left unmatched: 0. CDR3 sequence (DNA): TGTGCCATCAGTGAGTGGGACAGGGGTAGCAATCAGCCCCAGCATTTT. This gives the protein CAISEWDRGSNQPQHF.

For the CDR3, the DNA is TGTGCCAGCATTGAACAGGGGCGTGGGACTGAAGCTTTCTTT. Translation gives CASIEQGRGTEAFF. This rearrangement joins TRBV28 to TRBJ1-1, with 7 bases lining up with TRBD1. The V gene's germline CDR1 is MDHEN and CDR2 SYDVKM. V was clipped by 7 bases and J by 5 bases; unmatched bases: 10. This CDR3 spans 14 amino acids.

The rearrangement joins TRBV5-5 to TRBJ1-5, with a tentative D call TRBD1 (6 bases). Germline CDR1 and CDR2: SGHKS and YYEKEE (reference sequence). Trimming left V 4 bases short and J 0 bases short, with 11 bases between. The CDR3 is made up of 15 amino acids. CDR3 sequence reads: CASSTGQFSNQPQHF. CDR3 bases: TGTGCCAGCAGCACAGGACAGTTTAGCAATCAGCCCCAGCATTTT. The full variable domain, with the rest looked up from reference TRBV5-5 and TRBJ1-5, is DAGVTQSPTHLIKTRGQQVTLRCSPISGHKSVSWYQQVLGQGPQFIFQYYEKEERGRGNFPDRFSARQFPNYSSELNVNALLLGDSALYLCASSTGQFSNQPQHFGDGTRLSIL.

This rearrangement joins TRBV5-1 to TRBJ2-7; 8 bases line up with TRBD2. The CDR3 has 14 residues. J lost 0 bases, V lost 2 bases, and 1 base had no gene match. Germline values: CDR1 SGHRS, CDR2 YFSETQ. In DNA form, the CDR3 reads TGCGCCAGCAGCTTAACTAGCGGCTCCTACGAGCAGTACTTC. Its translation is CASSLTSGSYEQYF.

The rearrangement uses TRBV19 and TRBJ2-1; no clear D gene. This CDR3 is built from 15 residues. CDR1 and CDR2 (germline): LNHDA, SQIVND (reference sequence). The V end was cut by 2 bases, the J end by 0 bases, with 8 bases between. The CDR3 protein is CASSIKRSSYNEQFF. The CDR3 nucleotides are TGTGCCAGTAGTATAAAGAGAAGCTCCTACAATGAGCAGTTCTTC.

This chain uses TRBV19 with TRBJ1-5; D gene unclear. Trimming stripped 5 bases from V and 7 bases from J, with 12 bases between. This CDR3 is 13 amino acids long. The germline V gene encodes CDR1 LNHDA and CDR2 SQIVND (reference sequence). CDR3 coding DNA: TGTGCCAGTAGTCCCGGGGTCCAACAGCCCCAGCATTTT. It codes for CASSPGVQQPQHF.

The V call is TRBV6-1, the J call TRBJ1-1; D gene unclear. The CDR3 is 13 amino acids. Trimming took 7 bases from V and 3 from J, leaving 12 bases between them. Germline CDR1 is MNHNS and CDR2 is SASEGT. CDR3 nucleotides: TGTGCCAGCATCCCGAGGGATTACACTGAAGCTTTCTTT. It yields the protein CASIPRDYTEAFF.

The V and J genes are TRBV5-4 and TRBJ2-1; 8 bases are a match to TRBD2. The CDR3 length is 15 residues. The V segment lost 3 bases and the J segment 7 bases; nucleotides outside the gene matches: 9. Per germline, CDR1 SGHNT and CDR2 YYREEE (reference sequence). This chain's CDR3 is CASSSPGLGGNEQFF. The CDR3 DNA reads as TGTGCCAGCAGCTCGCCGGGACTAGGGGGAAATGAGCAGTTCTTC.

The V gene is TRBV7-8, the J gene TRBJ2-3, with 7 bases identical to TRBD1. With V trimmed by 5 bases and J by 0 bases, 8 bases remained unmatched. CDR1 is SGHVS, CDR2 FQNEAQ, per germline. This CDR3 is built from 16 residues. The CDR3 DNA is TGTGCCAGCAGCCTCGGGACAGTGTTTAGCACAGATACGCAGTATTTT. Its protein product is CASSLGTVFSTDTQYF.

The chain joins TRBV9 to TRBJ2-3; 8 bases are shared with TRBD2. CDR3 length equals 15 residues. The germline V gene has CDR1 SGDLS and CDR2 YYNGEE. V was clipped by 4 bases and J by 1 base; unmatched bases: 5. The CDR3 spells CASSPREAGTDTQYF. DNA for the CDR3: TGTGCCAGCAGCCCGCGGGAGGCTGGCACAGATACGCAGTATTTT.